Listed below are T cell receptor beta chains from one sample, sequenced in a study of control samples from healthy donors and cancer patients. Only in-frame clones appear in the TCRdb table, and some are missing; sequencing was by immunoSEQ multiplex PCR. This sample has 100,000 or so clones; 85% to 90% occur once, and the top ten carry less than 8.5%. Sample: blood. Receptors were obtained from a young man in good health. Each CDR3 is given with its conserved first and last residue. The D gene is left open where the match is weak. The size of a clone is reported for some rows only, either as once, few or many, or as a class for expanded clones.

TRBJ2-5,15,TRBV2,TRBD1,NA,CASSSYRTGGETQYF,TGTGCCAGCAGCTCGTACAGGACAGGGGGGGAGACCCAGTACTTC
TRBJ1-5,17,TRBV4-1,TRBD1,NA,CASSYRGPGLSNQPQHF,TGCGCCAGCAGCTACAGGGGGCCCGGATTGAGCAATCAGCCCCAGCATTTT
TRBJ2-2,17,TRBV21-1,NA,NA,CASSKGDEIFDTGELFF,TGTGCCAGCAGCAAAGGGGACGAAATATTTGACACCGGGGAGCTGTTTTTT
TRBJ2-1,16,TRBV19,NA,NA,CASSTHWTGRGNEQFF,TGTGCCAGTAGTACCCATTGGACAGGGAGGGGCAATGAGCAGTTCTTC
TRBJ2-3,13,TRBV6-4,NA,NA,CASGSGDTDTQYF,TGTGCCAGCGGTAGCGGAGACACAGATACGCAGTATTTT
TRBJ2-2,16,TRBV6-1,TRBD1,NA,CASSEVRGQGTGELFF,TGTGCCAGCAGTGAAGTAAGGGGGCAAGGCACCGGGGAGCTGTTTTTT
TRBJ2-7,14,TRBV7-8,NA,NA,CASSLKQGFYEQYF,TGTGCCAGCAGCTTAAAACAGGGTTTCTACGAGCAGTACTTC
TRBJ2-5,14,TRBV4-2,NA,NA,CASSQVGAKETQYF,TGTGCCAGCAGCCAAGTAGGGGCGAAAGAGACCCAGTACTTC
TRBJ2-1,16,TRBV18,TRBD2,NA,CASSPPGLAGGGEQFF,TGTGCCAGCTCACCACCGGGACTAGCGGGAGGGGGTGAGCAGTTCTTC
TRBJ2-3,17,TRBV7-8,NA,NA,CASSSNPSRIVADTQYF,TGTGCCAGCAGCTCAAACCCCTCGAGGATAGTGGCAGATACGCAGTATTTT
TRBJ1-1,16,TRBV29-1,NA,few,CSVVGGVGRSDTEAFF,TGCAGCGTTGTAGGAGGGGTGGGGAGAAGTGACACTGAAGCTTTCTTT
TRBJ1-4,14,TRBV24-1,NA,NA,CATSDRTENEKLFF,TGTGCCACCAGTGATCGAACAGAGAATGAAAAACTGTTTTTT
TRBJ2-5,14,TRBV19,TRBD1,NA,CASSVTGDQETQYF,TGTGCCAGTAGTGTGACAGGGGACCAAGAGACCCAGTACTTC
TRBJ2-1,12,TRBV7-8,NA,NA,CASSLPSNEQFF,TGTGCCAGCAGCTTACCTTCCAATGAGCAGTTCTTC
TRBJ2-5,18,TRBV7-8,TRBD2,NA,CASSAGPTSAGYQETQYF,TGTGCCAGCAGCGCCGGACCCACTAGCGCGGGATATCAAGAGACCCAGTACTTC
TRBJ2-2,16,TRBV7-8,TRBD2,NA,CASSLRAGADTGELFF,TGTGCCAGCAGCTTAAGAGCGGGGGCCGACACCGGGGAGCTGTTTTTT
TRBJ1-5,15,TRBV6-1,NA,NA,CASSDIWGRGQPQHF,TGTGCCAGCAGTGATATATGGGGCAGGGGTCAGCCCCAGCATTTT
TRBJ1-3,17,TRBV27,NA,few,CASSLSDGRYSGNTIYF,TGTGCCAGCAGTTTAAGTGACGGCAGGTACTCTGGAAACACCATATATTTT
TRBJ1-1,13,TRBV9,NA,NA,CASRGAANTEAFF,TGTGCCAGCAGGGGCGCAGCGAACACTGAAGCTTTCTTT
TRBJ1-2,12,TRBV28,NA,NA,CASSTYKYGYTF,TGTGCCAGCAGTACCTACAAGTATGGCTACACCTTC
TRBJ2-1,16,TRBV5-1,NA,few,CASSLSGPSFGNEQFF,TGCGCCAGCAGCTTGAGTGGCCCGTCTTTCGGGAATGAGCAGTTCTTC
TRBJ1-5,14,TRBV2,NA,NA,CASSDIKRDQPQHF,TGTGCCAGCAGTGATATTAAGCGGGATCAGCCCCAGCATTTT
TRBJ2-1,14,TRBV18,TRBD2,NA,CASSPGGPFYEQFF,TGTGCCAGCTCCCCGGGGGGGCCCTTCTATGAGCAGTTCTTC
TRBJ2-1,14,TRBV24-1,NA,once,CAPYRKNSYNEQFF,TGTGCCCCTTACAGGAAAAACTCCTACAATGAGCAGTTCTTC
TRBJ2-1,14,TRBV19,TRBD2,once,CASSISTSGKEQFF,TGTGCCAGTAGTATTTCGACTAGCGGGAAGGAGCAGTTCTTC
TRBJ1-1,13,TRBV12-3/TRBV12-4,NA,NA,CASSLRVNTEAFF,TGTGCCAGCAGTTTACGGGTGAACACTGAAGCTTTCTTT
TRBJ2-1,16,TRBV7-9,TRBD1,NA,CASSPATGTSYNEQFF,TGTGCCAGCAGCCCCGCGACAGGGACCTCTTACAATGAGCAGTTCTTC
TRBJ2-1,16,TRBV27,TRBD2,NA,CASSLWGGASGNEQFF,TGTGCCAGCAGTTTATGGGGGGGGGCTAGCGGGAATGAGCAGTTCTTC
TRBJ1-3,15,TRBV10-1,TRBD1,NA,CASSGQLGQRNTIYF,TGCGCCAGCAGTGGCCAACTGGGACAGCGAAACACCATATATTTT
TRBJ1-3,12,TRBV6-1,NA,NA,CASSEVGDTIYF,TGTGCCAGCAGTGAAGTGGGGGACACCATATATTTT
TRBJ2-1,15,TRBV5-4,TRBD2,once,CASSNLAGGSVKKFF,TGTGCCAGCAGCAACTTAGCGGGAGGAAGTGTTAAGAAGTTCTTC
TRBJ1-1,13,TRBV11-3,NA,NA,CASSLFSDAEAFF,TGTGCCAGCAGCTTATTTTCGGACGCTGAAGCTTTCTTT
TRBJ2-1,17,TRBV28,TRBD2,once,CASSLWGWSGRVDEQFF,TGTGCCAGCAGTTTATGGGGTTGGAGCGGGAGAGTGGATGAGCAGTTCTTC
TRBJ1-1,13,TRBV30,NA,NA,CAWSNPRGTEAFF,TGTGCCTGGTCAAACCCCAGGGGAACTGAAGCTTTCTTT
TRBJ2-1,20,TRBV10-1,TRBD2,NA,CASSESGGLAGPSSYNEQFF,TGCGCCAGCAGTGAGTCAGGGGGACTAGCGGGTCCCAGCTCCTACAATGAGCAGTTCTTC
TRBJ2-3,15,TRBV25-1,TRBD1,NA,CASSGGTGGPDTQYF,TGTGCCAGCAGTGGGGGGACAGGGGGCCCAGATACGCAGTATTTT
TRBJ2-3,17,TRBV11-3,NA,NA,CASSSRGSGTLTDTQYF,TGTGCCAGCAGTTCGAGGGGGTCGGGGACCCTCACAGATACGCAGTATTTT
TRBJ1-6,14,TRBV18,TRBD1,once,CASSQGQGNSPLHF,TGTGCCAGCTCACAGGGACAGGGTAATTCACCCCTCCACTTT
TRBJ2-5,14,TRBV5-1,TRBD2,NA,CASSLGGGQETQYF,TGCGCCAGCAGCTTGGGCGGGGGACAAGAGACCCAGTACTTC
TRBJ2-5,20,TRBV5-1,TRBD2,NA,CASSQRQGTRTSGVKETQYF,TGCGCCAGCAGCCAAAGACAGGGGACGCGGACTAGCGGGGTGAAAGAGACCCAGTACTTC
TRBJ2-1,20,TRBV5-1,TRBD2,NA,CASSLPTAGTSGRGHNEQFF,TGCGCCAGCAGCTTGCCAACTGCCGGGACTAGCGGGAGGGGGCACAATGAGCAGTTCTTC
TRBJ1-2,15,TRBV3-1/TRBV3-2,NA,NA,CASSQARGPTLGYTF,TGTGCCAGCAGCCAAGCCCGAGGACCAACCCTTGGCTACACCTTC
TRBJ1-3,15,TRBV28,TRBD1,NA,CASSSQGAAGNTIYF,TGTGCCAGCAGTTCCCAGGGGGCTGCTGGAAACACCATATATTTT
TRBJ2-6,15,TRBV7-9,TRBD1,many,CASTLQGAGANVLTF,TGTGCCAGCACTCTCCAGGGGGCAGGGGCCAACGTCCTGACTTTC
TRBJ2-6,18,TRBV7-9,NA,NA,CASSLQAGDLYGANVLTF,TGTGCCAGCAGCTTACAGGCAGGGGACCTCTATGGGGCCAACGTCCTGACTTTC
TRBJ2-7,14,TRBV28,TRBD2,few,CAIRGREGPREQYF,TGTGCCATAAGAGGGCGGGAGGGCCCTAGGGAGCAGTACTTC
TRBJ2-3,16,TRBV29-1,TRBD2,once,CSVEGGDGRAPDTQYF,TGCAGCGTTGAAGGAGGGGACGGGAGGGCCCCAGATACGCAGTATTTT
TRBJ1-2,13,TRBV7-9,TRBD1,NA,CASSPGTAYGYTF,TGTGCCAGCAGCCCCGGGACAGCCTATGGCTACACCTTC